The rows below give T cell receptor beta chains drawn from one sample of a study of T-cell memory formation after mild COVID-19. A single record per CDR3 protein comes from TCRdb applying MiXCR to the 5' RACE reads. The sample contains hundreds of thousands of distinct CDR3 sequences, around a quarter of which appear only once. The material sequenced was PBMCs or a T cell subset sorted from them (not recorded which). The receptors shown here come from an adult woman who had mild COVID-19 (a few samples of this study predate the infection). Cell type and time point are not known. CDR3s leave out the opening cysteine and the closing phenylalanine or tryptophan. The order of the fields is V gene, J gene, CDR3 protein.

TRBV5-4	TRBJ2-1	ASSSSGPSNRYEQF
TRBV5-4	TRBJ2-3	ASSLWDSGADTQY
TRBV7-9	TRBJ1-5	ASSTGPDRLPQH
TRBV7-9	TRBJ2-1	ASTFSGRGDEQF
TRBV15	TRBJ2-7	ATSREGISYEQY
TRBV4-2	TRBJ2-3	APGGGASSDTQY
TRBV30	TRBJ1-1	AWTPPGQGSKAF
TRBV13	TRBJ2-7	ASSQTTGGGSYYEQY
TRBV19	TRBJ1-1	ASALGSRVAEAF
TRBV24-1	TRBJ2-7	ATSDPAQSLYEQY
TRBV11-2	TRBJ1-1	ASSLGGTTEAF
TRBV12-5	TRBJ1-5	ASGLLDTNQPQH
TRBV7-6	TRBJ2-3	ASSRDRNTDTQY
TRBV15	TRBJ2-1	ATSRDQSGSYNEQF
TRBV24-1	TRBJ2-1	ATSDLPRGTLISSYNEQF
TRBV3-1	TRBJ2-7	ASSPHDRPYEQY
TRBV7-9	TRBJ2-2	ASSPRPAGELF
TRBV4-1	TRBJ2-3	ASSQGGAGADTQY
TRBV5-5	TRBJ2-1	ASSLEGWNEQF
TRBV15	TRBJ1-3	ATSRGRTPGNTIY
TRBV28	TRBJ2-5	ASSLAGNQETQY
TRBV5-1	TRBJ2-5	ASSSGTSGAQETQY
TRBV29-1	TRBJ1-2	SVGLYRGYT
TRBV6-1	TRBJ1-1	ASTNLGHPEAF
TRBV6-2/TRBV6-3	TRBJ2-3	ASSRDFEGADTQY
TRBV7-9	TRBJ2-7	ASSSGGTSYEQY
TRBV6-2/TRBV6-3	TRBJ2-1	ASSYLASVSNEQF
TRBV12-3/TRBV12-4	TRBJ2-7	ASTPRRGYEQY
TRBV5-1	TRBJ2-2	ASSLASADTGELF
TRBV25-1	TRBJ2-7	ASSSPQGTQY
TRBV20-1	TRBJ1-2	SARIRDTYYGYT
TRBV3-1	TRBJ1-1	ASSQNTEAF
TRBV12-3/TRBV12-4	TRBJ2-3	ACLGGWADTQY
TRBV7-3	TRBJ2-1	ASSLTPASNNEQF
TRBV4-1	TRBJ1-1	ASSILPVKMNTEAF
TRBV29-1	TRBJ2-7	SVALGEQY
TRBV18	TRBJ2-5	ASSPDGGLTQY
TRBV15	TRBJ2-1	ATSRDRTRGDNEQF
TRBV7-6	TRBJ2-2	ASSSGTGVYTGELF
TRBV10-3	TRBJ1-2	AISETRNYGYT
TRBV27	TRBJ2-1	ASSTTGGSYNEQF
TRBV20-1	TRBJ2-7	SASPLREGRVEQY
TRBV5-1	TRBJ2-3	ASSLDLTTDTQY
TRBV15	TRBJ2-3	ATSRGGMSVKY
TRBV5-1	TRBJ1-2	ASSPDPPAYGYT
TRBV6-5	TRBJ2-5	ASSYGGTGGETQY
TRBV9	TRBJ2-2	ASSEPGRSGELF
TRBV20-1	TRBJ2-1	SARPGLADNEQF
TRBV2	TRBJ2-1	ASSSGKIYNEQF
TRBV7-9	TRBJ1-1	ASSLDLGGTTEAF
TRBV9	TRBJ2-3	ASSPTGGWSTDTQY
TRBV5-1	TRBJ2-7	ASSLVGGVAPHEQY
TRBV7-9	TRBJ2-5	ASSLAGARGETQY
TRBV5-5	TRBJ1-1	ASSLGWGWNTEAF
TRBV7-2	TRBJ2-4	ASSFGGGGNIQY
TRBV12-5	TRBJ2-1	ASGNPGLLLEGEQF